One sample yielded the 22 T cell receptor beta chains listed below, sequenced in a study of shared clonotypes between healthy human individuals. This table comes from immunoSEQ multiplex PCR, and its TCRdb copy is limited to in-frame clones, with some not included. Among around 440,000 clones listed, 60% to 80% were seen once. Sequenced material: PBMCs. The receptors originated from a middle-aged woman in good health. Some clones in this sample may be carry-over from other donors' samples.

V and J are TRBV14 and TRBJ1-1; D unresolved. Germline V lookup: CDR1 SGHDN, CDR2 FVKESK. V lost 6 bases, J lost 5 bases, and 13 bases lay in between. This CDR3 is built from 13 residues. The CDR3 is CASRQQGSTEAFF. The CDR3 region has the DNA TGTGCCAGCAGACAACAAGGTTCTACTGAAGCTTTCTTT.

V is TRBV29-1 and J is TRBJ2-1; tentatively, D is TRBD2 (5 bases). The germline V gene encodes CDR1 SQVTM and CDR2 ANQGSEA. The CDR3 has 16 amino acids. V gave up 0 bases and J gave up 0 bases, with 12 bases separating them. DNA for the CDR3: TGCAGCGTTGAAGATCGACGGAGGAGCTCCTACAATGAGCAGTTCTTC. This sequence encodes CSVEDRRRSSYNEQFF.

The CDR3 DNA reads as TGCGCCAGCAGCTTGGATCCGCTAGCGGTTCTCTACGAGCAGTACTTC. Protein product: CASSLDPLAVLYEQYF. This chain links TRBV5-1 with TRBJ2-7, with 7 bases aligning to TRBD2. The germline CDR1 and CDR2 sequences are SGHRS and YFSETQ. Trimming took 0 bases from V and 3 from J; bases not matched to a gene: 9. This CDR3 has 16 residues.

The chain has TRBV7-3 and TRBJ2-3; the match to TRBD1 covers 7 bases. V lost 5 bases and J lost 0; bases outside the gene matches: 2. CDR1 is SGHTA and CDR2 is FQGTGA in the germline V gene. This CDR3 is 14 amino acids long. CDR3 bases: TGTGCCAGCAGCCCGGGACAGAGCACAGATACGCAGTATTTT. This translates into CASSPGQSTDTQYF.

The CDR3 DNA reads TGTGCCAGCAGTTTCCCTGTCGGACAGGGCCGTTTCTTT. This sequence encodes CASSFPVGQGRFF. The V gene is TRBV28, the J gene TRBJ1-1; 8 positions match TRBD1. There are 13 residues in the CDR3. Per germline, CDR1 MDHEN and CDR2 SYDVKM. The ends lost 3 bases at V and 13 bases at J; junction bases unmatched: 10.

The V gene is TRBV6-4, the J gene TRBJ2-1; 13 bases are a match to TRBD2. This CDR3 has 16 residues. V lost 6 bases to trimming and J lost 4 bases; unmatched junction nucleotides: 6. The germline gives CDR1 MRHNA, CDR2 SNTAGT. The DNA for the CDR3 is TGTGCCAGCAGCCAACTAGCGGGAGGGCCTTACAATGAGCAGTTCTTC. Its translation: CASSQLAGGPYNEQFF.

DNA for the CDR3: TGCAGCGTTGGGGGTCGGGACAGGGGTAATGAAAAACTGTTTTTT. Translated: CSVGGRDRGNEKLFF. This chain connects TRBV29-1 to TRBJ1-4, with 10 bases identical to TRBD1. J gave up 4 bases and V 4 bases, and 6 bases lay outside the gene matches. CDR1 and CDR2 (germline): SQVTM, ANQGSEA. The CDR3 is 15 residues long.

This clone occurred once. A read error is the likely source, as a far larger clone sits one nucleotide away. At the DNA level, this CDR3 is encoded by other sequences in the same sample as well. This chain links TRBV18 with TRBJ2-5, with D perhaps TRBD1 or TRBD2 (5 bases each). TRBJ2-7 explains the end of the DNA better; the J call may be wrong. This CDR3 is built from 13 residues. Germline CDR1 reads KGHSH; CDR2 reads LQKENI. CDR3 nucleotides: TGTGCTAGCTCACCGATGACAGAGGGCGAGCAGTACTTC. Amino acid sequence: CASSPMTEGEQYF.

The chain has TRBV28 and TRBJ1-5, with no clear D. This CDR3 spans 13 amino acids. Germline V CDR1 and CDR2: MDHEN, SYDVKM. Trimming removed 3 bases from V and 7 bases from J, with 10 bases in between. CDR3 loop: CASSFSSGQPQHF. CDR3 DNA: TGTGCCAGCAGTTTCTCGTCCGGACAGCCCCAGCATTTT.

V and J are TRBV27 and TRBJ2-1; D may be TRBD1 (6 bases). CDR1 and CDR2 from the germline V gene are MNHEY and SMNVEV (reference sequence). CDR3 length: 14 residues. The ends were cut back, 7 bases at V and 4 bases at J, with 14 bases in the middle. CDR3 bases: TGTGCCAGCACCCAGGGGAGAGGGTACAATGAGCAGTTCTTC. Residues: CASTQGRGYNEQFF.

As for this clone: A junction end diverges from the germline sequence, so it may reflect a read error. The chain has TRBV27 and TRBJ2-6, with a tentative D call TRBD1 (5 bases). The germline gives CDR1 MNHEY, CDR2 SMNVEV (reference sequence). The CDR3 runs 17 residues. The CDR3 DNA follows: TGTGCCAGCAGTTCTCAGGGCCCCGACTCTGGGGCCAACGTCCCGACTTTC. Its protein is CASSSQGPDSGANVPTF.

V gene TRBV5-1 combines with J gene TRBJ1-1; D remains ambiguous. The V gene's germline CDR1 is SGHRS and CDR2 YFSETQ. The CDR3 has 14 residues. V was trimmed by 4 bases and J by 5 bases, leaving 15 bases between them. CDR3 sequence: CASSPLGRETEAFF. Here the CDR3 DNA reads TGCGCCAGCAGCCCCCTAGGACGGGAAACTGAAGCTTTCTTT.

On this clone itself: A read error may be the cause here, since a much bigger clone is one base away. V gene TRBV11-2 combines with J gene TRBJ2-5; D is perhaps TRBD2 (5 bases). V lost 7 bases and J 2 bases, leaving 14 bases between the germline ends. The CDR3 extends over 14 amino acids. CDR1 and CDR2 (germline): SGHAT, FQNNGV. This CDR3 is CASTPGRAQETQYF. The DNA for the CDR3 is TGTGCCAGCACCCCTGGGCGGGCACAAGAGACCCAGTACTTC. Full variable domain (outside the CDR3, taken from reference TRBV11-2 and TRBJ2-5): EAGVAQSPRYKIIEKRQSVAFWCNPISGHATLYWYQQILGQGPKLLIQFQNNGVVDDSQLPKDRFSAERLKGVDSTLKIQPAKLEDSAVYLCASTPGRAQETQYFGPGTRLLVL.

The table lists this clone with a count of one. V gene TRBV6-1 combines with J gene TRBJ2-1; 9 bases fit TRBD2. Germline V lookup: CDR1 MNHNS, CDR2 SASEGT. The length of the CDR3 is 14 residues. The ends lost 6 bases at V and 2 bases at J; junction bases unmatched: 2. CDR3 sequence reads: CASSLAGPYNEQFF. CDR3 nucleotide sequence: TGTGCCAGCAGCCTAGCGGGACCCTACAATGAGCAGTTCTTC.

The chain has TRBV2 and TRBJ2-7; D gene uncertain. The germline V gene encodes CDR1 SNHLY and CDR2 FYNNEI. Between the trimmed V and J ends, which lost 8 bases and 3 bases, there was a span of 20 bases. The CDR3 is 15 residues long. CDR3 sequence: CASRPFSGQNYEQYF. The DNA for the CDR3 is TGTGCCAGCCGCCCCTTCTCCGGGCAGAACTACGAGCAGTACTTC.

V and J are TRBV4-3 and TRBJ2-6; the D gene is possibly TRBD1 (5 bases). The CDR3 is made up of 16 amino acids. Per germline, CDR1 LGHNA and CDR2 YSLEER. Between the trimmed V and J ends, which lost 0 bases and 3 bases, there was a span of 9 bases. The CDR3 DNA is TGCGCCAGCAGCCAAGAAGGGCAGGGTGGGGCCAACGTCCTGACTTTC. Translation: CASSQEGQGGANVLTF.

The chain combines TRBV7-3 with TRBJ2-1; 7 bases line up with TRBD2. The CDR3 runs 16 residues. J lost 6 bases, V lost 6 bases, and 14 bases had no gene match. Germline V CDR1 and CDR2: SGHTA, FQGTGA. CDR3: CASSLDHGVAGNEQFF. In nucleotides, the CDR3 is TGTGCCAGCAGTTTAGACCACGGGGTAGCGGGCAATGAGCAGTTCTTC.

The chain combines TRBV2 with TRBJ1-1, with TRBD1 identical over 7 bases. The CDR3 extends over 14 amino acids. The V segment lost 4 bases and the J segment 6 bases; nucleotides outside the gene matches: 8. Germline V gene sequence: CDR1 SNHLY, CDR2 FYNNEI. CDR3 loop: CASSGEQGGAEAFF. The DNA for the CDR3 is TGTGCCAGCAGTGGGGAGCAGGGGGGTGCTGAAGCTTTCTTT. Full variable domain (rest looked up from reference TRBV2 and TRBJ1-1): EPEVTQTPSHQVTQMGQEVILRCVPISNHLYFYWYRQILGQKVEFLVSFYNNEISEKSEIFDDQFSVERPDGSNFTLKIRSTKLEDSAMYFCASSGEQGGAEAFFGQGTRLTVV.

Concerning this clone: At one of its ends the junction is not consistent with the germline gene, which may arise from a read error. This chain links TRBV2 with TRBJ2-3; 8 nucleotides match TRBD1. Germline V gene data show CDR1 as SNHLY and CDR2 as FYNNEI. CDR3 length: 11 amino acids. The CDR3 DNA sequence: TGTGCCAGCAGGGCAAGGGACAGGACGCTTTTT. The encoded protein is CASRARDRTLF.

This sequence joins TRBV11-2 and TRBJ2-5; TRBD2 matches 13 bases. Trimming took 5 bases from V and 4 from J; bases not matched to a gene: 13. Germline values: CDR1 SGHAT, CDR2 FQNNGV. The CDR3 is 18 residues long. CDR3 amino acids: CASSHRAGLAGAPETQYF. The CDR3 coding sequence is TGTGCCAGCAGCCACAGGGCTGGACTAGCGGGAGCCCCAGAGACCCAGTACTTC.

This clone came up once. Other DNA variants within this sample encode the same CDR3. The rearrangement joins TRBV5-1 to TRBJ2-5; 14 bases align to TRBD2. The V gene's germline CDR1 is SGHRS and CDR2 YFSETQ. The CDR3 contains 16 residues. V shed 4 bases, J shed 4 bases, and the junction held 6 bases outside the gene matches. The DNA of the CDR3 is TGCGCCAGCAGCCCAGGACTAGCGGGAGGTGCAGAGACCCAGTACTTC. This sequence encodes CASSPGLAGGAETQYF. Full variable domain (rest looked up from reference TRBV5-1 and TRBJ2-5): KAGVTQTPRYLIKTRGQQVTLSCSPISGHRSVSWYQQTPGQGLQFLFEYFSETQRNKGNFPGRFSGRQFSNSRSEMNVSTLELGDSALYLCASSPGLAGGAETQYFGPGTRLLVL.

The rearrangement joins TRBV6-5 to TRBJ2-3; the match to TRBD1 covers 8 bases. This CDR3 contains 14 residues. From germline, CDR1 is MNHEY and CDR2 SVGAGI. V shed 2 bases, J shed 4 bases, and the junction held 2 bases outside the gene matches. The CDR3 is CASSYGQGSDTQYF. CDR3 DNA sequence: TGTGCCAGCAGTTACGGACAGGGTTCAGATACGCAGTATTTT.